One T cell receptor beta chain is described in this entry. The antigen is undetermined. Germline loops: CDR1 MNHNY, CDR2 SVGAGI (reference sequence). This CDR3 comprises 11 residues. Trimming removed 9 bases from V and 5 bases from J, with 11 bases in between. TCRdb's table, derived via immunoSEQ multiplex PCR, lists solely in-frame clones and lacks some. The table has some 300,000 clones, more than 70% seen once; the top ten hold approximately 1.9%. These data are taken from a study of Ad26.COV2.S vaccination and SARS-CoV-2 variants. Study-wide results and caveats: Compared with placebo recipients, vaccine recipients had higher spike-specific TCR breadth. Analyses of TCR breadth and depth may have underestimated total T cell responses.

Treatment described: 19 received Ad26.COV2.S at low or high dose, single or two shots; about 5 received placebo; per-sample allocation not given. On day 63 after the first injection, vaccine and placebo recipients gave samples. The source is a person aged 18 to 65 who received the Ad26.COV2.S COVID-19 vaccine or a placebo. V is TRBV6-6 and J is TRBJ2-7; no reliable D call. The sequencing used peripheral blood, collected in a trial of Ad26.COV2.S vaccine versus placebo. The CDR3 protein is CASGPFHEQYF. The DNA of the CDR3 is TGTGCCAGTGGACCGTTCCACGAGCAGTACTTC.